This T cell receptor (beta chain) is from a study of blood T cell repertoires in COVID-19. Looking at the study overall: Both acute and convalescent COVID-19 samples were obtained from the United States, Italy and Spain. From T cells, B-cell-depleted T cells, or PBMCs came the material, which was cDNA or gDNA.

The V end lost 3 bases, the J end lost 7 bases, and 10 bases lay between the germline ends. CDR1 KGHSH and CDR2 LQKENI come from the germline V gene. The CDR3 is 14 residues long. The table came from immunoSEQ multiplex PCR; TCRdb's copy has only in-frame clones and leaves some out. The sample lists fewer than 350,000 clones, less than 90% seen once, with 9.5% to 15% in the top ten. Patients from Seattle were sampled longitudinally, starting during active infection. The receptor's source is a woman aged 30 to 39 with COVID-19, enrolled during active disease. The J gene is TRBJ1-6, the V gene TRBV18; the D is unclear. Specimen: peripheral blood. DNA of the CDR3: TGTGCCAGCTCACCCATGTCCGAGAATTCACCCCTCCACTTT. Its translation: CASSPMSENSPLHF.